This T cell receptor beta chain was observed in a study of shared clonotypes between healthy human individuals. The study's findings and limits: In contrast to clonotypes shared by all four donors, non-shared clonotypes had lower generation probabilities. Sample collection involved blood only; tissue repertoires are likely different.

Worth noting for this clone: Its target is not known.

Each cell subset's genomic DNA was divided evenly among several immunoSEQ plates. Only in-frame clones appear in the TCRdb table, and some are missing; sequencing was by immunoSEQ multiplex PCR. The profile shows some 1 million clones, 75% of them singletons. In germline, CDR1 is SQVTM, CDR2 ANQGSEA. The CDR3 contains 13 residues. The ends were cut back, 3 bases at V and 5 bases at J, with 13 bases in the middle. The receptor was derived from a man between 18 and 35 years old in good health. The sample was memory CD4+ T cells sorted from blood. Regarding subset: CD45RA-negative fraction. This chain links TRBV29-1 with TRBJ2-5; TRBD1 or TRBD2 may be the D gene (5 bases each). The CDR3 DNA is TGCAGCGTTGATCTTCGGGGCTGGGAGACCCAGTACTTC. This codes for CSVDLRGWETQYF.